Reported below is one T cell receptor beta chain. What it binds is unknown. Trimming removed 6 bases from V and 4 bases from J; junction bases left unmatched: 5. The CDR3 is 13 amino acids. Germline V CDR1 and CDR2: SGHNT, YYREEE (reference sequence). TCRdb recomputed calls from the reads with MiXCR, one row per CDR3 protein. The sample carries approximately 77,000 distinct CDR3 sequences, around 21% recorded once. The data originate from a study of type 1 regulatory T cells. Study at large: T-allo10 is a Tr1-enriched, alloantigen-specific CD4 T cell product made in vitro.

Whole-study findings and limits: Tr1 cells had a more restricted TCR repertoire than non-Tr1 cells.

This clonotype was sampled from a human donor in good health. The sample was cultured type 1 regulatory T (Tr1) cells, either the whole culture or a sorted fraction (not recorded which). The chain is built from TRBV5-4 and TRBJ2-3; TRBD1 aligns across 7 bases. In nucleotides, the CDR3 is TGTGCCAGCAACACAGGGGCCGCAGATACGCAGTATTTT. This translates into CASNTGAADTQYF.